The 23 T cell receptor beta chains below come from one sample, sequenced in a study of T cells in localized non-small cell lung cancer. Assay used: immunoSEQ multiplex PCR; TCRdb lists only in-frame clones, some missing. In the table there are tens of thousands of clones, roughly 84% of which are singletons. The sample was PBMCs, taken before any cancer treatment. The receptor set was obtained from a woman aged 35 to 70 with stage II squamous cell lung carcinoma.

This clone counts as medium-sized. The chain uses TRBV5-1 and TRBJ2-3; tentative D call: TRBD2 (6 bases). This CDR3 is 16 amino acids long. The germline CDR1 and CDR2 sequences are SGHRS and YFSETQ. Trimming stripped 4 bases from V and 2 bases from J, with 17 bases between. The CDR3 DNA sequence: TGCGCCAGCAGCACAGGAGGGCGGGTCTACACAGATACGCAGTATTTT. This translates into CASSTGGRVYTDTQYF.

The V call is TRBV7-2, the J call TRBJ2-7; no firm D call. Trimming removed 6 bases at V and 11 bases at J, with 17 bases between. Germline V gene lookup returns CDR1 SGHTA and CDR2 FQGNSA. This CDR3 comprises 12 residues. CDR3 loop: CASSRPRDGEYF. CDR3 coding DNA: TGTGCCAGCAGTCGGCCGAGAGACGGCGAGTACTTC.

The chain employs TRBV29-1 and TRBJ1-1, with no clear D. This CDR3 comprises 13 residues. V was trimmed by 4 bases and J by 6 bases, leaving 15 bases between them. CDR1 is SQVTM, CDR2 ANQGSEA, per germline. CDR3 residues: CSVVEGRVAEAFF. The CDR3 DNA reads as TGCAGCGTTGTAGAGGGAAGGGTGGCTGAAGCTTTCTTT.

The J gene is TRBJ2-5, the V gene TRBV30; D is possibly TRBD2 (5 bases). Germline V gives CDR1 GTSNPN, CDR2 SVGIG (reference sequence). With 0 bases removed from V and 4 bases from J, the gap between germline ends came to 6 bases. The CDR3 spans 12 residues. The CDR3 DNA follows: TGTGCCTGGAGTGTCGGAGGAGAGACCCAGTACTTC. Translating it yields CAWSVGGETQYF.

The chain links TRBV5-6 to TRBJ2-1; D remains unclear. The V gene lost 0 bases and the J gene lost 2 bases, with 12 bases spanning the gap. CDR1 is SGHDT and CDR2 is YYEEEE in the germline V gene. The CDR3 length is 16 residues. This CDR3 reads CASSLAPLLTYNEQFF. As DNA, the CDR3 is TGTGCCAGCAGCTTGGCCCCTCTCCTCACCTACAATGAGCAGTTCTTC.

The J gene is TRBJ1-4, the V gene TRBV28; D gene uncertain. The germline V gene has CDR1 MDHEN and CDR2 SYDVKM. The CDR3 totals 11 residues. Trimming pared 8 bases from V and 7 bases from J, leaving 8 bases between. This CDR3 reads CASFGSEKLFF. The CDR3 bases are TGTGCCAGCTTCGGGTCTGAAAAACTGTTTTTT. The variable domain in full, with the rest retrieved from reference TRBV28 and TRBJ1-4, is DVKVTQSSRYLVKRTGEKVFLECVQDMDHENMFWYRQDPGLGLRLIYFSYDVKMKEKGDIPEGYSVSREKKERFSLILESASTNQTSMYLCASFGSEKLFFGSGTQLSVL.

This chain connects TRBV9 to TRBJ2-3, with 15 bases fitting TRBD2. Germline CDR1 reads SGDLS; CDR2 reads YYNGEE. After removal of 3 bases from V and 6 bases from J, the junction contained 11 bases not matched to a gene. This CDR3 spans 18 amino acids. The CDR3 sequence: CASSDGLAGGFLGDTQYF. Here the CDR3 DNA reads TGTGCCAGCAGCGACGGACTAGCGGGAGGGTTCCTAGGCGATACGCAGTATTTT.

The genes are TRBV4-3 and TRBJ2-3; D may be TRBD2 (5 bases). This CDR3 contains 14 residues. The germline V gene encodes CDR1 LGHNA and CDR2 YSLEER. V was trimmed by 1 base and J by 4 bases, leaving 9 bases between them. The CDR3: CASSQGMRADTQYF. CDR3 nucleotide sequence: TGCGCCAGCAGCCAAGGGATGAGGGCAGATACGCAGTATTTT.

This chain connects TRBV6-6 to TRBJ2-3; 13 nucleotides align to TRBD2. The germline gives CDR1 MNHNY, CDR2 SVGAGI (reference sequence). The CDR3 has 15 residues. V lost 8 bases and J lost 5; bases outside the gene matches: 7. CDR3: CASVGLAGARDTQYF. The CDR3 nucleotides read TGTGCCAGCGTTGGACTAGCGGGAGCTAGAGATACGCAGTATTTT.

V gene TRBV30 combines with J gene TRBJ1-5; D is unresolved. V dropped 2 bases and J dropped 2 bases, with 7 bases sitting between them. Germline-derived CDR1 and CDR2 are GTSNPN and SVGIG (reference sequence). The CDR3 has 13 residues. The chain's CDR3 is CAWSMQGNQPQHF. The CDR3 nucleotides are TGTGCCTGGAGTATGCAGGGCAATCAGCCCCAGCATTTT.

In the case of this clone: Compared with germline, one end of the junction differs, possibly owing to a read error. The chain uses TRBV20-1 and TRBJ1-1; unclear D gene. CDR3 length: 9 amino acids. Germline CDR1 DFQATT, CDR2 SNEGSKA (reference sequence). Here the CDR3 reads CSARDYGVF. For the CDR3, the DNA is TGCAGTGCTAGAGATTACGGAGTCTTT.

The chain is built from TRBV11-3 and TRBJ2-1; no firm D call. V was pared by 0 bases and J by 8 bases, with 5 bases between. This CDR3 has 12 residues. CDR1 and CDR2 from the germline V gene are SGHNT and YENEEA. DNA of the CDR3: TGTGCCAGCAGCTTAGAAGGGCATGAGCAGTTCTTC. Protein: CASSLEGHEQFF.

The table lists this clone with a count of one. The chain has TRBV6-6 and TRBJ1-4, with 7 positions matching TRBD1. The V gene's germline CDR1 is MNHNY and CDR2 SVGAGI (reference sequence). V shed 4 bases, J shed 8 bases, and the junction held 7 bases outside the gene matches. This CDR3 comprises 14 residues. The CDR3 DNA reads TGTGCCAGCAGTTTCCGACAGGGTGGGGAAAAACTGTTTTTT. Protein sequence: CASSFRQGGEKLFF.

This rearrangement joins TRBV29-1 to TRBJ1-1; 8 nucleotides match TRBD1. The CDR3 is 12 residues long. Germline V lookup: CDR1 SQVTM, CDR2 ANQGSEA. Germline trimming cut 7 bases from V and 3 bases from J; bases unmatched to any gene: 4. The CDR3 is CSGAQGDTEAFF. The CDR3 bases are TGCAGCGGGGCACAGGGGGACACTGAAGCTTTCTTT.

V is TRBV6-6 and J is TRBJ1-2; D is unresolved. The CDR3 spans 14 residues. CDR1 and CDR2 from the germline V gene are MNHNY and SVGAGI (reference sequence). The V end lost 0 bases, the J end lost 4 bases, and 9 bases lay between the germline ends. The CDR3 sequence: CASSYSKGIYGYTF. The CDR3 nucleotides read TGTGCCAGCAGTTACTCGAAGGGTATCTATGGCTACACCTTC.

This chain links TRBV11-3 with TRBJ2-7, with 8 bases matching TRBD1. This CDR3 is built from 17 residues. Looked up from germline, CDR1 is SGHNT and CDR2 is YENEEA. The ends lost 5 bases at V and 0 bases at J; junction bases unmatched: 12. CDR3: CASSPGTGGGNSYEQYF. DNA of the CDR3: TGTGCCAGCAGCCCGGGGACAGGTGGTGGGAACTCCTACGAGCAGTACTTC.

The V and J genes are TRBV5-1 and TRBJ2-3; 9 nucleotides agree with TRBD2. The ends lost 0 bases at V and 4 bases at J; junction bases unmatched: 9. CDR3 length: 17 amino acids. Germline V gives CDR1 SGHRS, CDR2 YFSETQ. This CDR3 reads CASSLEFAGGRPDTQYF. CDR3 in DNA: TGCGCCAGCAGCTTGGAGTTTGCGGGAGGGCGACCAGATACGCAGTATTTT.

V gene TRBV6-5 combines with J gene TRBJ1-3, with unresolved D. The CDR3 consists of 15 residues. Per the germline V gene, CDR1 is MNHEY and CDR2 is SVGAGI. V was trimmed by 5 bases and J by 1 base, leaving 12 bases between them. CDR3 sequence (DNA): TGTGCCAGCAGTCTGCGAATTCAGTCTGGAAACACCATATATTTT. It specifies CASSLRIQSGNTIYF.

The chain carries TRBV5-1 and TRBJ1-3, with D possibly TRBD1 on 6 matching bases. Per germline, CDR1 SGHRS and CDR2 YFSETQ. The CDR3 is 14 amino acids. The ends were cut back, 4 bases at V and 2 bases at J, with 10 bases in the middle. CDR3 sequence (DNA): TGCGCCAGCAGCATGGACAGCGCTGGAAACACCATATATTTT. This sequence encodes CASSMDSAGNTIYF. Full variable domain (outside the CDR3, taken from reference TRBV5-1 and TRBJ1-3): KAGVTQTPRYLIKTRGQQVTLSCSPISGHRSVSWYQQTPGQGLQFLFEYFSETQRNKGNFPGRFSGRQFSNSRSEMNVSTLELGDSALYLCASSMDSAGNTIYFGEGSWLTVV.

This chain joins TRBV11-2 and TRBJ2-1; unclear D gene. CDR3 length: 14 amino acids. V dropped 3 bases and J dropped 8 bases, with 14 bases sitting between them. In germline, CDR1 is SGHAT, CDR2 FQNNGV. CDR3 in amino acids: CASSFWARMDEQFF. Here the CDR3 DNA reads TGTGCCAGCAGCTTTTGGGCCCGGATGGATGAGCAGTTCTTC.

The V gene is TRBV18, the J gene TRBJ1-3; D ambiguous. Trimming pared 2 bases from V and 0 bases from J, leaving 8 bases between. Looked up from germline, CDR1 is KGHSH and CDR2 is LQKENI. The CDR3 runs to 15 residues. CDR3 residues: CASSPGSASGNTIYF. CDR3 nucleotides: TGTGCCAGCTCACCAGGATCGGCCTCTGGAAACACCATATATTTT.

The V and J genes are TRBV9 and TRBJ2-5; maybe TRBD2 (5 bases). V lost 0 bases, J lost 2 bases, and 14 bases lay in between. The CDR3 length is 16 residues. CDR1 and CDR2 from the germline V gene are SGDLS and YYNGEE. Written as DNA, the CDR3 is TGTGCCAGCAGCGTAGTAAGCGGTACCTTTCAAGAGACCCAGTACTTC. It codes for CASSVVSGTFQETQYF.

As DNA, the CDR3 is TGTGCCAGCAGCCACCCCAGGAGAGCCTACGAGCAGTACTTC. This encodes CASSHPRRAYEQYF. The rearrangement links TRBV7-2 to TRBJ2-7; D is unclear. The length of the CDR3 is 14 residues. V lost 5 bases, J lost 2 bases, and 13 bases lay in between. Germline CDR1 reads SGHTA; CDR2 reads FQGNSA.